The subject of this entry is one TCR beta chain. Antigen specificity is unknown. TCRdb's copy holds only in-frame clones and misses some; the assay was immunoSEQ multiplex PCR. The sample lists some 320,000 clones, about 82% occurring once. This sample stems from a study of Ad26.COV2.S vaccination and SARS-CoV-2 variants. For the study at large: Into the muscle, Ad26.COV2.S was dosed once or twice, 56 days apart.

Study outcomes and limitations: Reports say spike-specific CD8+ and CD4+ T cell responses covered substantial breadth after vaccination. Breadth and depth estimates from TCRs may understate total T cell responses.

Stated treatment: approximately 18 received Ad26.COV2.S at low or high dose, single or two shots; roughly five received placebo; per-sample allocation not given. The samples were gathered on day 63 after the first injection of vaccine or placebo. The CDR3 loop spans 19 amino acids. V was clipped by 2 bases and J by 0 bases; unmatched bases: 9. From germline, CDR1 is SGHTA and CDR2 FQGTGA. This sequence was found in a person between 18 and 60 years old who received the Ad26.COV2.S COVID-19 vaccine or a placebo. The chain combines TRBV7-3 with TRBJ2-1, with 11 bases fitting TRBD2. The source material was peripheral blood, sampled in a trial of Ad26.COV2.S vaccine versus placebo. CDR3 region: CASSLGWLAGGVSYNEQFF. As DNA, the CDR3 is TGTGCCAGCAGCTTAGGTTGGCTAGCGGGGGGCGTCTCCTACAATGAGCAGTTCTTC.